Presented here are 32 T cell receptor beta chains from one specimen sequenced in a study of T cells in women clearing cervical HPV infection. Produced via immunoSEQ multiplex PCR; TCRdb's table is partial and in-frame only. Here the sample table reports around 23,000 clones. Sequencing was done on a sample of blood buffy coat. These receptors were collected from a woman aged 18-70 years with a cervical HPV16 infection that either progressed to CIN3+ or cleared (not recorded which).

Worth noting for this clone: The read stops 3 residues short of the end of the CDR3; the missing end is completed from the germline J gene. The J gene is TRBJ2-2, the V gene TRBV5-1; 10 positions agree with TRBD2. The CDR3 length is 17 residues. Germline V CDR1 and CDR2: SGHRS, YFSETQ. The V gene end was trimmed by 0 bases and the J gene end by 6 bases; junction bases not matched to a gene: 8. The CDR3 region is CASSLARRAGGAGELFF. Incomplete CDR3 DNA: TGCGCCAGCAGCTTGGCGCGGCGAGCGGGAGGGGCCGGGGAG.

On this clone: Read data end 3 residues before the CDR3 end; the end is taken from the germline J gene. This sequence joins TRBV19 and TRBJ1-2, with D perhaps TRBD1 (5 bases). CDR1 and CDR2 (germline): LNHDA, SQIVND (reference sequence). CDR3 length: 17 amino acids. CDR3 sequence: CASSIIGLAGEVRDYTF. CDR3 DNA, as far as it was read: TGTGCCAGTAGTATAATAGGACTAGCGGGGGAGGTCCGGGAC.

Note on this clone: The CDR3 is cut off 3 residues early in the read; its end comes from the germline J gene. J is TRBJ2-5 and V is TRBV18, with unresolved D. The V end was cut by 4 bases, the J end by 5 bases, with 5 bases between. Looked up from germline, CDR1 is KGHSH and CDR2 is LQKENI. The CDR3 spans 11 residues. CDR3 sequence reads: CASSLRETQYF. Incomplete CDR3 DNA: TGTGCCAGCTCACTGAGGGAGACC.

About this clone: The read stops 3 residues short of the end of the CDR3; the missing end is completed from the germline J gene. The genes are TRBV7-8 and TRBJ1-5, with 10 bases aligning to TRBD1. Unmatched junction bases numbered 11, after V lost 0 bases and J lost 9 bases. The V gene's germline CDR1 is SGHVS and CDR2 FQNEAQ. This CDR3 has 17 residues. The CDR3 bases that were read are TGTGCCAGCAGCTTAGCCCGGACAGGGGGTGTAGGAGCGCCC. Protein product: CASSLARTGGVGAP. The entire CDR3 protein is CASSLARTGGVGAPQHF. Full variable domain (rest looked up from reference TRBV7-8 and TRBJ1-5): GAGVSQSPRYKVAKRGQDVALRCDPISGHVSLFWYQQALGQGPEFLTYFQNEAQLDKSGLPSDRFFAERPEGSVSTLKIQRTQQEDSAVYLCASSLARTGGVGAPQHFGDGTRLSIL.

Concerning this clone: With the read ending 3 residues before the CDR3 end, the germline J gene is used to fill in that end. The genes are TRBV5-1 and TRBJ2-3; D is unclear. Germline lookup yields CDR1 SGHRS and CDR2 YFSETQ. This CDR3 spans 11 amino acids. The CDR3 here is CASSLGHTQYF. CDR3 DNA, as far as it was read: TGCGCCAGCAGCTTGGGGCACACG.

As concerns this clone: Read data end 3 residues before the CDR3 end; the end is taken from the germline J gene. The J gene is TRBJ1-2, the V gene TRBV19; TRBD1 matches at 9 bases. Germline V gene data show CDR1 as LNHDA and CDR2 as SQIVND (reference sequence). The CDR3 length is 13 residues. V shed 5 bases and J 6 bases; nucleotides not matched to a gene: 4. The CDR3 DNA, read in part, is TGTGCCAGTAGTTTCACAGGGGGCAATGGC. It yields the protein CASSFTGGNG. The whole CDR3 is CASSFTGGNGYTF. The whole variable domain, remainder taken from reference TRBV19 and TRBJ1-2, is DGGITQSPKYLFRKEGQNVTLSCEQNLNHDAMYWYRQDPGQGLRLIYYSQIVNDFQKGDIAEGYSVSREKKESFPLTVTSAQKNPTAFYLCASSFTGGNGYTFGSGTRLTVV.

Concerning this clone itself: The read terminates 3 residues ahead of where the CDR3 ends, so the germline J gene completes it. V is TRBV20-1 and J is TRBJ2-2; 10 positions match TRBD2. Trimming at V came to 3 bases and at J to 3 bases, leaving 4 bases not matched to a gene. The V gene's germline CDR1 is DFQATT and CDR2 SNEGSKA (reference sequence). This CDR3 has 15 residues. CDR3 DNA (partial): TGCAGTGCTAGGGGGAGCGGGAGGGACACCGGGGAG. Encoded protein: CSARGSGRDTGE. The complete CDR3 protein is CSARGSGRDTGELFF.

As regards this clone: The CDR3 extends 3 residues past the end of the read, so its final part is completed from the germline J gene. The chain carries TRBV7-6 and TRBJ2-1, with a tentative D call TRBD2 (7 bases). Trimming shortened V by 7 bases and J by 0 bases, and 19 bases separated the two germline ends. The CDR3 is made up of 17 amino acids. Per germline, CDR1 SGHVS and CDR2 FNYEAQ. The CDR3 protein is CASTKRRGGDSYNEQFF. The DNA read from the CDR3 is TGTGCCAGCACCAAACGGAGGGGGGGCGACTCCTACAATGAG.

About this clone: The read ends 3 residues early relative to the CDR3; the germline J gene fills the gap. The chain has TRBV5-6 and TRBJ1-4; D not resolved. CDR3 length: 14 residues. CDR1 and CDR2 from the germline V gene are SGHDT and YYEEEE. V lost 5 bases and J lost 4, with 12 bases in between. The covered CDR3 bases are TGTGCCAGCAGTTCACAGATGATTAATGAAAAA. Translated, it gives CASSSQMINEK. The whole CDR3 protein reads CASSSQMINEKLFF. Combining the CDR3 with reference TRBV5-6 and TRBJ1-4 gives the whole variable domain DAGVTQSPTHLIKTRGQQVTLRCSPKSGHDTVSWYQQALGQGPQFIFQYYEEEERQRGNFPDRFSGHQFPNYSSELNVNALLLGDSALYLCASSSQMINEKLFFGSGTQLSVL.

Regarding this clone: The read halts 3 residues ahead of the CDR3 end, with the missing end drawn from the germline J gene. This chain uses TRBV18 with TRBJ2-2, with a weak D call TRBD2 (6 bases). The CDR3 spans 17 residues. Germline V lookup: CDR1 KGHSH, CDR2 LQKENI. The covered CDR3 bases are TGTGCCAGCTCACCACCGCACGGGTCCTGGGGGGATGAAAAG. It codes for CASSPPHGSWGDEK. The complete CDR3 reads CASSPPHGSWGDEKLFF.

A note on this clone: The observed sequence ends 3 residues before the CDR3 terminus, with the missing tail filled in from the germline J gene. The chain carries TRBV6-1 and TRBJ1-4, with a possible D match to TRBD1 (5 bases). Looked up from germline, CDR1 is MNHNS and CDR2 is SASEGT. CDR3 size: 14 residues. The CDR3 sequence: CASSEGGTGSPLFF. CDR3 bases read: TGTGCCAGCAGTGAGGGGGGGACGGGGTCACCA.

CDR3 DNA (partial): TGTGCCTGGAGTCCAACCGGGGGTAGGACTGAA. It translates to CAWSPTGGRTE. Given in full, the CDR3 is CAWSPTGGRTEAFF. The chain is built from TRBV30 and TRBJ1-1; D may be TRBD1 (5 bases). The read ends 3 residues early relative to the CDR3; the germline J gene fills the gap. This CDR3 region has 14 residues. V was cut by 2 bases and J by 5 bases, with 15 bases left in between. Per germline, CDR1 GTSNPN and CDR2 SVGIG (reference sequence).

Notes on this clone: The sequenced fragment ends 3 residues before the CDR3 boundary, so the rest is inferred from the germline J gene. The genes are TRBV11-2 and TRBJ1-5; 8 bases match TRBD1. CDR1 is SGHAT and CDR2 is FQNNGV in the germline V gene. This CDR3 has 14 amino acids. Trimming removed 6 bases from V and 6 bases from J; junction bases left unmatched: 7. CDR3 bases read: TGTGCCAGCAGTAGTGACAGGGGAAGTCAGCCC. It translates to CASSSDRGSQP. The entire CDR3 protein reads CASSSDRGSQPQHF. Full variable domain (missing parts from reference TRBV11-2 and TRBJ1-5): EAGVAQSPRYKIIEKRQSVAFWCNPISGHATLYWYQQILGQGPKLLIQFQNNGVVDDSQLPKDRFSAERLKGVDSTLKIQPAKLEDSAVYLCASSSDRGSQPQHFGDGTRLSIL.

In regard to this clone: The CDR3 goes on 3 residues after the read ends, and that part is filled in from the germline J gene. The chain recombines TRBV7-9 with TRBJ2-3; the D gene is possibly TRBD2 (6 bases). From germline, CDR1 is SEHNR and CDR2 FQNEAQ (reference sequence). V lost 1 base, J lost 6 bases, and 11 bases lay in between. This CDR3 comprises 14 residues. The sequenced part of the CDR3 DNA is TGTGCCAGCAGCTTAGAGGGGACTCCGGATACG. Translation gives CASSLEGTPDT. The CDR3 reads in full as CASSLEGTPDTQYF.

Concerning this clone: The read stops 3 residues short of the end of the CDR3; the missing end is completed from the germline J gene. The genes are TRBV12-3 or TRBV12-4 and TRBJ1-4, with D unresolved. Trimming took 7 bases from V and 0 from J, leaving 9 bases between them. This CDR3 contains 14 residues. The CDR3 loop reads CASMGFTTNEKLFF. The part of the CDR3 DNA that was read is TGTGCCAGCATGGGCTTTACAACTAATGAAAAA.

Concerning this clone: With the read ending 3 residues before the CDR3 end, the germline J gene is used to fill in that end. V usage is TRBV5-5 and J usage is TRBJ1-5; TRBD1 might be the D (5 bases). This CDR3 is built from 15 residues. Trimming took 1 base from V and 0 from J, leaving 8 bases between them. Germline values: CDR1 SGHKS, CDR2 YYEKEE (reference sequence). The sequenced CDR3 bases are TGTGCCAGCAGCTTGTGGGGCAATAGCAATCAGCCC. This sequence encodes CASSLWGNSNQP. The CDR3, in full, reads CASSLWGNSNQPQHF.

Turning to this clone: The read terminates 3 residues ahead of where the CDR3 ends, so the germline J gene completes it. The chain links TRBV7-9 to TRBJ2-1, with 7 bases that match TRBD2. The V gene's germline CDR1 is SEHNR and CDR2 FQNEAQ (reference sequence). The junction had 2 bases not matched to a gene; V was cut back by 5 bases and J by 7 bases. There are 12 residues in the CDR3. The part of the CDR3 DNA that was read is TGTGCCAGCAGCCGGGGAGGGAATGAG. It specifies CASSRGGNE. In full, the CDR3 is CASSRGGNEQFF.

A note on this clone: One junction end disagrees with the germline gene, perhaps due to a read error. The CDR3 extends 3 residues past the end of the read, so its final part is completed from the germline J gene. The J gene is TRBJ2-4, the V gene TRBV7-9; TRBD1 might be the D (6 bases). The CDR3 contains 13 residues. The germline CDR1 and CDR2 sequences are SEHNR and FQNEAQ (reference sequence). CDR3 region: CSSRADSLWIQYF. The CDR3 DNA, read in part, is TGTTCCAGCAGGGCGGACAGTCTTTGGATT. The full variable domain, completed using reference TRBV7-9 and TRBJ2-4, is DTGVSQNPRHKITKRGQNVTFRCDPISEHNRLYWYRQTLGQGPEFLTYFQNEAQLEKSRLLSDRFSAERPKGSFSTLEIQRTEQGDSAMYLCSSRADSLWIQYFGAGTRLSVL.

As to this clone: The observed sequence ends 3 residues before the CDR3 terminus, with the missing tail filled in from the germline J gene. The rearrangement uses TRBV5-6 and TRBJ2-5; D may be TRBD1 (5 bases). Germline loops: CDR1 SGHDT, CDR2 YYEEEE. V was trimmed by 4 bases and J by 5 bases, leaving 12 bases between them. CDR3 length equals 13 residues. CDR3 region: CASSPAGFETQYF. Incomplete CDR3 DNA: TGTGCCAGCAGCCCGGCAGGGTTTGAGACC.

As concerns this clone: The read is 3 residues too short to cover the CDR3 end, so that end is filled in from the germline J gene. The V and J genes are TRBV10-3 and TRBJ1-1, with D possibly being TRBD1 (5 bases). Trimming left V 6 bases short and J 0 bases short, with 11 bases between. The CDR3 sequence is 14 residues long. Germline-derived CDR1 and CDR2 are ENHRY and SYGVKD. Incomplete CDR3 DNA: TGTGCCATCAGCTCGGGACTCATGAACACTGAA. It specifies CAISSGLMNTE. The entire CDR3 sequence reads CAISSGLMNTEAFF.

On this clone itself: The CDR3 end falls 3 residues outside the read, so it is completed with the germline J gene. The chain is built from TRBV2 and TRBJ2-1; D gene uncertain. Germline CDR1 is SNHLY and CDR2 is FYNNEI. The V and J ends lost 8 bases and 7 bases respectively, with 6 bases between them. The CDR3 extends over 10 amino acids. The sequenced part of the CDR3 DNA is TGTGCCAGCTTCAGGAATGAG. This sequence encodes CASFRNE. The complete CDR3 protein is CASFRNEQFF.

A word on this clone: Sequencing ends 3 residues short of the CDR3 end; the germline J gene provides the rest. This chain links TRBV10-2 with TRBJ1-1; TRBD1 is a possible D gene (6 bases). The CDR3 contains 17 residues. Germline-derived CDR1 and CDR2 are WSHSY and SAAADI. The V end was cut by 6 bases, the J end by 3 bases, with 23 bases between. The CDR3: CASRAGDRSYFDTEAFF. The covered CDR3 bases are TGCGCCAGCAGAGCAGGGGACCGTTCTTACTTTGACACTGAA.

Points on this clone: Read coverage stops 3 residues before the CDR3 terminus; the germline J gene supplies the remainder. The rearrangement uses TRBV19 and TRBJ1-6; 10 nucleotides match TRBD1. This CDR3 has 18 amino acids. Germline CDR1 is LNHDA and CDR2 is SQIVND (reference sequence). The ends lost 8 bases at V and 0 bases at J; junction bases unmatched: 10. CDR3: CASGGQGDPGSYNSPLHF. The covered CDR3 bases are TGTGCCAGTGGAGGACAGGGGGATCCCGGCTCCTATAATTCACCC.

To note about this clone: The read comes to an end 3 residues before the CDR3 does, leaving the germline J gene to fill in the end. This sequence joins TRBV20-1 and TRBJ2-3; 8 bases align to TRBD1. Germline CDR1 and CDR2: DFQATT and SNEGSKA (reference sequence). The CDR3 loop spans 15 amino acids. CDR3 DNA, as far as it was read: TGCAGTGTAAGACCCTGGACAGGGTCACAAGAGACG. It translates to CSVRPWTGSQET. The entire CDR3 is CSVRPWTGSQETQYF.

For this clone: The CDR3 end falls 3 residues outside the read, so it is completed with the germline J gene. The genes are TRBV10-3 and TRBJ1-5; TRBD1 agrees at 7 bases. Germline-derived CDR1 and CDR2 are ENHRY and SYGVKD. Losses at the gene ends were 2 bases for V and 9 bases for J; bases not matched to a gene: 7. The CDR3 has 14 amino acids. CDR3: CAISERETGSPQHF. The covered CDR3 bases are TGTGCCATCAGTGAGCGAGAGACAGGGTCGCCC.

With regard to this clone: The CDR3 goes on 3 residues after the read ends, and that part is filled in from the germline J gene. Other DNA sequences in this sample translate to the same CDR3. V and J are TRBV6-2 or TRBV6-3 and TRBJ1-1; no firm D call. The CDR3 runs to 12 residues. Germline V gives CDR1 MNHEY, CDR2 SVGEGT. CDR3 in amino acids: CASKNSFVEAFF. The sequenced part of the CDR3 DNA is TGTGCCAGCAAGAACAGTTTTGTAGAG.

Comment on this clone: The read comes to an end 3 residues before the CDR3 does, leaving the germline J gene to fill in the end. V and J are TRBV29-1 and TRBJ2-3; the D gene is possibly TRBD1 (6 bases). Germline V gene data show CDR1 as SQVTM and CDR2 as ANQGSEA. The CDR3 runs to 14 residues. CDR3 protein: CSVEGADRQETQYF. The covered CDR3 bases are TGCAGCGTTGAAGGGGCGGACAGACAAGAGACG.

Notes on this clone: The read stops 3 residues short of the end of the CDR3; the missing end is completed from the germline J gene. The V gene is TRBV2, the J gene TRBJ2-5; D is possibly TRBD1 (6 bases). The length of the CDR3 is 12 residues. Germline CDR1 and CDR2: SNHLY and FYNNEI. The ends were cut back, 8 bases at V and 4 bases at J, with 11 bases in the middle. The CDR3 loop reads CASANRAETQYF. The CDR3 DNA, read in part, is TGTGCCAGCGCCAACAGGGCAGAGACC.

Notes on this clone: The DNA ends 3 residues before the CDR3 does, and the rest of the CDR3 is filled in from the germline J gene. The chain joins TRBV18 to TRBJ1-2, with 9 nucleotides matching TRBD1. Germline CDR1 KGHSH, CDR2 LQKENI. The CDR3 totals 17 residues. The CDR3 sequence: CASSPLPPGQGFSDYTF. CDR3 DNA, as far as it was read: TGTGCCAGCTCACCACTTCCCCCGGGACAGGGTTTCTCCGAC.

With respect to this clone: The CDR3 extends 3 residues past the end of the read, so its final part is completed from the germline J gene. V usage is TRBV5-4 and J usage is TRBJ1-2; D might be TRBD1 (5 bases). Trimming cost V 6 bases and J 3 bases, with 15 bases left between them. The CDR3 is 14 residues long. Germline assignment: CDR1 SGHNT and CDR2 YYREEE (reference sequence). The CDR3 spells CASKFITGDYGYTF. CDR3 bases read: TGTGCCAGCAAATTTATAACGGGGGACTATGGC.

Remarks on this clone: The read ends 3 residues early relative to the CDR3; the germline J gene fills the gap. The chain links TRBV19 to TRBJ2-3, with D possibly matching TRBD2 (7 bases). Germline assignment: CDR1 LNHDA and CDR2 SQIVND (reference sequence). The CDR3 contains 14 residues. The covered CDR3 bases are TGTGCCAGTAGTAGGGCGGGGGCCCAAGAGACG. It yields the protein CASSRAGAQET. In full, the CDR3 is CASSRAGAQETQYF.

For this clone: Coverage ceases 3 residues before the CDR3 finishes, and the germline J gene fills in the end. The chain has TRBV20-1 and TRBJ1-1; 8 positions match TRBD1. V lost 6 bases to trimming and J lost 5 bases; unmatched junction nucleotides: 20. Germline loops: CDR1 DFQATT, CDR2 SNEGSKA (reference sequence). CDR3 length equals 17 residues. CDR3 loop: CSALGQGAHQKGTEAFF. The sequenced CDR3 bases are TGCAGTGCACTGGGGCAGGGGGCGCATCAGAAGGGAACTGAA.